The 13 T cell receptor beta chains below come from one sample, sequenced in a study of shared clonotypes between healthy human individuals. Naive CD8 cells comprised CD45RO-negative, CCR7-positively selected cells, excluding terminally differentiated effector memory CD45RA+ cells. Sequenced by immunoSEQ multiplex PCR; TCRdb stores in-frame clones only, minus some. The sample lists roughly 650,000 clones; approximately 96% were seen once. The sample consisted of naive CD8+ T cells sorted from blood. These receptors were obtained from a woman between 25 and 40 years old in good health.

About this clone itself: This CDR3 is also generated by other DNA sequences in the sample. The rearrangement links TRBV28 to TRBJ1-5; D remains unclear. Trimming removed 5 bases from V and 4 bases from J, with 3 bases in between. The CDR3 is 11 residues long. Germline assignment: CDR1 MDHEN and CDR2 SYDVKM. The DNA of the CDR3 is TGTGCCAGCAGTCCTAATCAGCCCCAGCATTTT. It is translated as CASSPNQPQHF.

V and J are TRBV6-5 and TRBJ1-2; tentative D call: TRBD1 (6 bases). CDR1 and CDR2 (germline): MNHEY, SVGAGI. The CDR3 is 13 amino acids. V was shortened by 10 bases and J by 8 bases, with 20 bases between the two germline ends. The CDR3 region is CATFPGGAWGYTF. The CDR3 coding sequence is TGTGCCACCTTCCCGGGGGGCGCTTGGGGCTACACCTTC.

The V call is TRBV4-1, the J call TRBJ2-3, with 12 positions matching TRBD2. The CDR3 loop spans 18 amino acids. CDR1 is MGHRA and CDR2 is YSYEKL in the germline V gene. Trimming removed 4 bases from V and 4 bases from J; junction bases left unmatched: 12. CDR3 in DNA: TGCGCCAGCAGCCCTCTACCCCGACTAGCGGGAGTGGCAGATACGCAGTATTTT. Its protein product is CASSPLPRLAGVADTQYF.

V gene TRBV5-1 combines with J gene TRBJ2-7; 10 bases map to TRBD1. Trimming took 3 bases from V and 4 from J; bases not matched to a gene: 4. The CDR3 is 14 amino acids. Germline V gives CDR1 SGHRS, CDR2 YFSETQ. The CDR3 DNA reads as TGCGCCAGCAGCTACCCGGGACAGGGGTACGAGCAGTACTTC. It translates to CASSYPGQGYEQYF.

This chain's CDR3 is CASATGGQETQYF. The CDR3 coding sequence is TGCGCCAGCGCAACAGGGGGTCAAGAGACCCAGTACTTC. V gene TRBV10-2 combines with J gene TRBJ2-5; TRBD1 matches at 8 bases. V trimming: 8 bases; J trimming: 2 bases; junction bases outside the gene matches: 4. This CDR3 has 13 residues. Germline CDR1 WSHSY, CDR2 SAAADI.

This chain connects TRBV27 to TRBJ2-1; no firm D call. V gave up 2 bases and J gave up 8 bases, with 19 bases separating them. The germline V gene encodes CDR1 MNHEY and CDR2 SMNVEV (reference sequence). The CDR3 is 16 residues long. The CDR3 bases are TGTGCCAGCAGTTTAATCTTCCAGGTGATTCTTGATGAGCAGTTCTTC. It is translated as CASSLIFQVILDEQFF.

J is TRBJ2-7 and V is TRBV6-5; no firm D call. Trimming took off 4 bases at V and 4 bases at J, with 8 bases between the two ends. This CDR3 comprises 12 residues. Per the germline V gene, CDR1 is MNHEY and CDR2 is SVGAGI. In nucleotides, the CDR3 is TGTGCCAGCAGTTCGGTCGGTTACGAGCAGTACTTC. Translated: CASSSVGYEQYF.

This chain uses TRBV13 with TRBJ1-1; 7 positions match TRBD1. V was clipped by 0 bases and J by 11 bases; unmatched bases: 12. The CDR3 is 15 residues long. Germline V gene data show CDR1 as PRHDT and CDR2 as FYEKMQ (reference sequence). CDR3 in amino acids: CASSLGEGATLGAFF. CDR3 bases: TGTGCCAGCAGCTTAGGCGAGGGGGCCACTCTGGGGGCTTTCTTT.

The CDR3 nucleotides read TGTGCCAGCAGCCGCTATCGGGGCGAAGCTTTCTTT. Protein: CASSRYRGEAFF. The chain combines TRBV27 with TRBJ1-1; maybe TRBD1 (5 bases). Per the germline V gene, CDR1 is MNHEY and CDR2 is SMNVEV (reference sequence). The V end was cut by 6 bases, the J end by 8 bases, with 13 bases between. This CDR3 spans 12 amino acids.

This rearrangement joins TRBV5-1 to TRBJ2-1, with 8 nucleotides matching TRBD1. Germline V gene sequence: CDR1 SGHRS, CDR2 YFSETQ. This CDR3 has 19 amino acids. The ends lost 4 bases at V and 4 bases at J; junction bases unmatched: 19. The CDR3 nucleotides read TGCGCCAGCAGCCCAGGTGAATGGGACAGGTCGACTAATTACAATGAGCAGTTCTTC. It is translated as CASSPGEWDRSTNYNEQFF.

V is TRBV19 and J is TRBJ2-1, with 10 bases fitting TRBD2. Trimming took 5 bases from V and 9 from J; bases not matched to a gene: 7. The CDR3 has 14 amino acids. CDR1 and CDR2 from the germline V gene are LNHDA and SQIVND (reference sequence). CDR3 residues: CASSELAGRGEQFF. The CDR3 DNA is TGTGCCAGTAGTGAACTAGCGGGAAGGGGTGAGCAGTTCTTC.

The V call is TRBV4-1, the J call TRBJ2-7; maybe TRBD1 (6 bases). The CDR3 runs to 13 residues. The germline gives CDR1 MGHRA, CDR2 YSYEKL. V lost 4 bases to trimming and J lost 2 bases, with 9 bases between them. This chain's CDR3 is CASSPDSTYEQYF. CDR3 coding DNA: TGCGCCAGCAGCCCGGACAGTACCTACGAGCAGTACTTC.

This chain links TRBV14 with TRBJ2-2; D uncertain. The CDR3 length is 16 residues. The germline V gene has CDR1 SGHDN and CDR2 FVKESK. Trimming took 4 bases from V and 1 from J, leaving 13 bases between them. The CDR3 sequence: CASSPMWTMNTGELFF. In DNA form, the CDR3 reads TGTGCCAGCAGCCCGATGTGGACGATGAACACCGGGGAGCTGTTTTTT.